The 19 T cell receptor beta chains in this list originate from one sample, sequenced in a study of post-analysis software for immune sequencing data. General observations from the study: Patients carried 5 or 6 TRBV segments more frequently than controls did, and TRBV5-6, TRBV5-1 and TRBV20-1 were among them.

These receptors have no known antigen. TCR beta libraries were prepared from cDNA with unique molecular identifiers. TCRdb reprocessed the PCR reads with MiXCR, giving one entry per CDR3 protein. The repertoire holds some 690,000 distinct CDR3 sequences, with about 32% as singletons. Input material: blood. Source of these receptors: a girl under 18 with multiple sclerosis.

The table lists this clonotype with a few counts. This rearrangement joins TRBV12-3 or TRBV12-4 to TRBJ1-5; D might be TRBD1 (6 bases). V lost 6 bases and J 6 bases, leaving 15 bases between the germline ends. The CDR3 runs 14 residues. CDR3 coding DNA: TGTGCCAGCAGCCCCGGGACATTGAGTCAGCCCCAGCATTTT. Protein product: CASSPGTLSQPQHF.

This clonotype was recorded many times. The chain combines TRBV12-3 or TRBV12-4 with TRBJ2-1; no reliable D call. V was clipped by 6 bases and J by 4 bases, with 10 bases between them. The CDR3 spans 13 residues. The CDR3 DNA reads TGTGCCAGCAGCTCCCCAGGTTACAATGAGCAGTTCTTC. Its protein product is CASSSPGYNEQFF.

This clonotype was detected ten times or more. This chain joins TRBV3-1 and TRBJ2-1; D is uncertain. Germline V CDR1 and CDR2: LGHDT, YNNKEL (reference sequence). There are 14 residues in the CDR3. V was pared by 1 base and J by 3 bases, with 7 bases between. In DNA, the CDR3 is TGTGCCAGCAGCCAAGGGGCTAGCTACAATGAGCAGTTCTTC. This encodes CASSQGASYNEQFF.

V is TRBV29-1 and J is TRBJ1-1; D remains unclear. The ends were cut back, 6 bases at V and 4 bases at J, with 15 bases in the middle. This CDR3 contains 13 residues. In germline, CDR1 is SQVTM, CDR2 ANQGSEA. In DNA form, the CDR3 reads TGCAGCGTACAGTGGGGAAAGGGCACTGAAGCTTTCTTT. This codes for CSVQWGKGTEAFF.

This clonotype occurred a few times. The V call is TRBV20-1, the J call TRBJ2-1, with D perhaps matching TRBD1 or TRBD2 (5 bases each). V was trimmed by 1 base and J by 6 bases, leaving 13 bases between them. CDR1 is DFQATT, CDR2 SNEGSKA, per germline (reference sequence). The CDR3 is 14 amino acids. The CDR3 nucleotides read TGCAGTGCTAGAGGGGACCAAATTCTCAATGAGCAGTTCTTC. It yields the protein CSARGDQILNEQFF.

This clonotype has just a few counts. The V gene is TRBV20-1, the J gene TRBJ2-5, with D perhaps matching TRBD2 (6 bases). Germline loops: CDR1 DFQATT, CDR2 SNEGSKA (reference sequence). The CDR3 sequence is 15 residues long. The V gene lost 4 bases and the J gene lost 7 bases, with 22 bases spanning the gap. The CDR3 loop reads CSATLGGRDLVTQYF. DNA for the CDR3: TGCAGTGCTACACTCGGGGGAAGAGACCTTGTGACCCAGTACTTC.

This sequence joins TRBV20-1 and TRBJ2-3; 8 bases line up with TRBD2. Trimming at V came to 6 bases and at J to 6 bases, leaving 11 bases not matched to a gene. The CDR3 runs to 14 residues. The germline gives CDR1 DFQATT, CDR2 SNEGSKA (reference sequence). In nucleotides, the CDR3 is TGCAGTGCCCCCCGACTAGCGAGAGCGGATACGCAGTATTTT. Encoded protein: CSAPRLARADTQYF.

This clonotype occurred a few times. V and J are TRBV4-3 and TRBJ2-3; no clear D. The CDR3 runs to 14 residues. From germline, CDR1 is LGHNA and CDR2 YSLEER. Trimming shortened V by 0 bases and J by 6 bases, and 10 bases separated the two germline ends. The CDR3 loop reads CASSQDFEADTQYF. CDR3 DNA: TGCGCCAGCAGCCAAGACTTTGAGGCCGATACGCAGTATTTT.

The V gene is TRBV20-1, the J gene TRBJ2-4; unclear D gene. The DNA end is a closer match to TRBJ2-7, so the J assignment may be wrong. Germline loops: CDR1 DFQATT, CDR2 SNEGSKA (reference sequence). The CDR3 is 17 amino acids. Written as DNA, the CDR3 is TGCAGTGCTAGAGCAACCAGTGGCCCGCGAACGACCTACGAGCAGTACTTC. It codes for CSARATSGPRTTYEQYF.

The CDR3: CTTLSGETEAFF. CDR3 in DNA: TGTACCACCCTCTCCGGAGAGACTGAAGCTTTCTTT. V is TRBV28 and J is TRBJ1-1; D unclear. Germline values: CDR1 MDHEN, CDR2 SYDVKM. The CDR3 totals 12 residues.

The V gene is TRBV6-4, the J gene TRBJ2-2, with D perhaps matching TRBD1 (6 bases). The CDR3 is 14 residues long. Deletions cut 10 bases from V and 3 bases from J, with 15 bases between. Germline CDR1 and CDR2: MRHNA and SNTAGT. CDR3 bases: TGTGCCACCAAGGGGGAGCAGGACACCGGGGAGCTGTTTTTT. As protein: CATKGEQDTGELFF.

The table lists this clonotype with many counts. The V gene is TRBV7-2, the J gene TRBJ2-6; D is ambiguous. Germline V lookup: CDR1 SGHTA, CDR2 FQGNSA. With 1 base removed from V and 1 base from J, the gap between germline ends came to 8 bases. This CDR3 contains 16 residues. DNA of the CDR3: TGTGCCAGCAGCTTAGAGCCCCTTTCTGGGGCCAACGTCCTGACTTTC. Translated, it gives CASSLEPLSGANVLTF.

The rearrangement uses TRBV14 and TRBJ2-1; 10 bases fit TRBD2. Looked up from germline, CDR1 is SGHDN and CDR2 is FVKESK. The J segment lost 6 bases and the V segment lost 0 bases, leaving 11 bases of the junction unmatched. The CDR3 length is 18 residues. CDR3 DNA sequence: TGTGCCAGCAGCCAAGAGGTAGCGGGGGGCCTAAGGCGCAATGAGCAGTTCTTC. The encoded protein is CASSQEVAGGLRRNEQFF.

This clonotype was observed a few times. The chain employs TRBV7-2 and TRBJ1-2; 7 positions agree with TRBD1. The CDR3 extends over 12 amino acids. CDR1 is SGHTA and CDR2 is FQGNSA in the germline V gene. Germline trimming cut 6 bases from V and 6 bases from J; bases unmatched to any gene: 4. The CDR3 sequence: CASSRDRNGYTF. CDR3 sequence (DNA): TGTGCCAGCAGTCGGGACAGAAATGGCTACACCTTC.

This clonotype was counted between two and nine times. This chain connects TRBV2 to TRBJ2-1; 10 bases align to TRBD2. V was clipped by 6 bases and J by 3 bases; unmatched bases: 5. The CDR3 consists of 15 residues. Per germline, CDR1 SNHLY and CDR2 FYNNEI. The CDR3 DNA reads TGTGCCAGCAGGGCAGCTAGCGGGAGCTACAATGAGCAGTTCTTC. Translation gives CASRAASGSYNEQFF.

This clonotype occurred a few times. The V gene is TRBV7-2, the J gene TRBJ2-1, with D possibly TRBD1 on 5 matching bases. CDR1 and CDR2 (germline): SGHTA, FQGNSA. This CDR3 has 15 amino acids. Trimming left V 7 bases short and J 6 bases short, with 19 bases between. The CDR3 reads CASTLGRANFNEQFF. The CDR3 bases are TGTGCCAGCACCCTCGGCAGGGCGAATTTCAATGAGCAGTTCTTC.

This clonotype has a handful of counts. The V call is TRBV28, the J call TRBJ2-1, with a tentative D call TRBD2 (5 bases). Germline CDR1 is MDHEN and CDR2 is SYDVKM. The ends were cut back, 2 bases at V and 4 bases at J, with 12 bases in the middle. The CDR3 length is 15 residues. The CDR3 DNA is TGTGCCAGCAGTTTAACCCGGGATCCATACAATGAGCAGTTCTTC. Encoded protein: CASSLTRDPYNEQFF.

There are a few counts of this clonotype. The rearrangement uses TRBV6-2 or TRBV6-3 and TRBJ2-1; TRBD2 agrees at 7 bases. Germline V gene sequence: CDR1 MNHEY, CDR2 SVGEGT. Unmatched junction bases numbered 7, after V lost 4 bases and J lost 7 bases. The CDR3 runs to 14 residues. CDR3 nucleotide sequence: TGTGCCAGCAGTTCCCCGGGACTACCGAATGAGCAGTTCTTC. It encodes CASSSPGLPNEQFF.

The CDR3 coding sequence is TGCAGCGTTTTCGGGAACAGGGGAGGAGAGACCCAGTACTTC. It translates to CSVFGNRGGETQYF. V gene TRBV29-1 combines with J gene TRBJ2-5, with D perhaps TRBD1 (7 bases). This CDR3 comprises 14 residues. Trimming took 5 bases from V and 4 from J, leaving 17 bases between them. Germline V gene sequence: CDR1 SQVTM, CDR2 ANQGSEA.